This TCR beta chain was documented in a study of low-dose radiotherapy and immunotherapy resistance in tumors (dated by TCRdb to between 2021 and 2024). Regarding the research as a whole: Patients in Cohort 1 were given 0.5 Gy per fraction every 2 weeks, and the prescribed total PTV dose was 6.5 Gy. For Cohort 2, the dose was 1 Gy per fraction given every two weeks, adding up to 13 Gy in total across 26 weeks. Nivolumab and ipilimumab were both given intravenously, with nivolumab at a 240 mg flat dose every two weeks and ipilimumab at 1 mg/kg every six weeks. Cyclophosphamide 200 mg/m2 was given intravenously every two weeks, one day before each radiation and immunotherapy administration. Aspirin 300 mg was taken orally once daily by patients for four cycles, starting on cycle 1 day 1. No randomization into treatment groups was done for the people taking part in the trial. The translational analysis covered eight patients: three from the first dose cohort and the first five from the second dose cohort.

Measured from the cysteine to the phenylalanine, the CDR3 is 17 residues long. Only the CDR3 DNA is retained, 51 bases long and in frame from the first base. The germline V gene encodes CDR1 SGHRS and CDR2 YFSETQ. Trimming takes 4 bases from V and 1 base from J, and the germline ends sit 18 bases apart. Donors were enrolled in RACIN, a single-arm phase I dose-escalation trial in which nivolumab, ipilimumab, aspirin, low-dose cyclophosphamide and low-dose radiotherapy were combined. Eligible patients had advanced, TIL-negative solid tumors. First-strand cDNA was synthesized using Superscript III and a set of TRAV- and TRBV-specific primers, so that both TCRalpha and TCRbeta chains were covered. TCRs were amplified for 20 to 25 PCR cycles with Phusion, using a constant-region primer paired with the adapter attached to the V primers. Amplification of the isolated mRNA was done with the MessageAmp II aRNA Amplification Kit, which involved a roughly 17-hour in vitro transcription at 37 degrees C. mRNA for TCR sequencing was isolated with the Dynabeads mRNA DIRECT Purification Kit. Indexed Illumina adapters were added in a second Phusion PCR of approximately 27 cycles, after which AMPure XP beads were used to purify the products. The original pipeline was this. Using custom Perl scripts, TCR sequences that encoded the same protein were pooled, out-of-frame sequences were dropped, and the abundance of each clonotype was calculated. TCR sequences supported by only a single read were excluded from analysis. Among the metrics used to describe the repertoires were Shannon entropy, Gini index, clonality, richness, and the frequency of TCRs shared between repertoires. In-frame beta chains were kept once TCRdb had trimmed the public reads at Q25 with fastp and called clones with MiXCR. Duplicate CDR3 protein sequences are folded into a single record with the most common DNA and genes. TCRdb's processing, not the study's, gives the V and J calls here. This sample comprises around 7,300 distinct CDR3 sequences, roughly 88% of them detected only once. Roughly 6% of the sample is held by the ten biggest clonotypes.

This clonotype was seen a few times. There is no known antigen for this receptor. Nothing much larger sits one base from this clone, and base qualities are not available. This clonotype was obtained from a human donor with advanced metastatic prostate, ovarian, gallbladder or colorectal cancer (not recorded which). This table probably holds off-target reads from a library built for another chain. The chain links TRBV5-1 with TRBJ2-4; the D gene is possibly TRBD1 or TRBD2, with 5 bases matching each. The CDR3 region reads CASSRNPVGDAKNIQYF. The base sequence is TGCGCCAGCAGCCGTAACCCCGTAGGGGACGCCAAAAACATTCAGTACTTC.